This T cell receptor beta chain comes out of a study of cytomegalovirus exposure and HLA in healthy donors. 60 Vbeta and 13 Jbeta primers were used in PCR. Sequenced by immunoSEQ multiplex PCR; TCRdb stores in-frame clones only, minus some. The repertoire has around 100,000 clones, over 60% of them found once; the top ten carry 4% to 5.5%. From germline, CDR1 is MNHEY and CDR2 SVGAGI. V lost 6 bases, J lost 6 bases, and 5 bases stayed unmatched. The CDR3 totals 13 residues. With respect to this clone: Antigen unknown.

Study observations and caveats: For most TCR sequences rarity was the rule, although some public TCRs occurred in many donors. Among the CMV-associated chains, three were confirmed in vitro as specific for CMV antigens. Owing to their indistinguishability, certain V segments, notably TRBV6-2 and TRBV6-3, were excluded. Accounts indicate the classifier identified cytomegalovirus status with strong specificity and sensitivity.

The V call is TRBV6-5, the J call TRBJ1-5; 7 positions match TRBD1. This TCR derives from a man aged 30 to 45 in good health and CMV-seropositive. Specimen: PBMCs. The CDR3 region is CASRPDRSQPQHF. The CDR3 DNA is TGTGCCAGCAGACCGGACAGGAGTCAGCCCCAGCATTTT.